Below are 9 T cell receptor beta chains sequenced from a single sample in a study of early T cells in non-severe SARS-CoV-2 infection. One entry per CDR3 protein, called by TCRdb with MiXCR from the 5' RACE reads. The sample consists of 54,000 or so distinct CDR3 sequences, about 12% of them appearing once. Material for sequencing was whole blood. These TCRs come from an adult who was a healthcare worker with PCR-confirmed SARS-CoV-2 infection or an uninfected control (not recorded which).

This clonotype came up a few times. The gene calls are TRBV5-1 and TRBJ2-7; 8 nucleotides agree with TRBD1. The CDR3 runs 12 residues. From germline, CDR1 is SGHRS and CDR2 YFSETQ. V dropped 4 bases and J dropped 6; count of bases not matched to a gene: 3. CDR3 nucleotide sequence: TGCGCCAGCAGCCAGACAGGGGCCGAGCAGTACTTC. This sequence encodes CASSQTGAEQYF.

This clonotype was recorded many times. The chain couples TRBV10-2 to TRBJ1-1, with D perhaps matching TRBD1 (5 bases). The CDR3 totals 14 residues. The V gene lost 0 bases and the J gene lost 4 bases, with 9 bases spanning the gap. CDR1 and CDR2 (germline): WSHSY, SAAADI. The CDR3 DNA reads as TGCGCCAGCAGTGAGTCTTCAGGGCTCACTGAAGCTTTCTTT. It specifies CASSESSGLTEAFF.

In its sample, this clonotype was seen a few times. The rearrangement joins TRBV6-2 or TRBV6-3 to TRBJ2-5; either TRBD1 or TRBD2 may fit D (5 bases each). The V end was cut by 9 bases, the J end by 5 bases, with 10 bases between. Looked up from germline, CDR1 is MNHEY and CDR2 is SVGEGT. This CDR3 is built from 11 residues. This chain's CDR3 is CASGTWETQYF. The CDR3 DNA follows: TGTGCCAGTGGGACCTGGGAGACCCAGTACTTC.

This clonotype was observed a few times. The rearrangement links TRBV6-2 or TRBV6-3 to TRBJ1-1; D unclear. Per the germline V gene, CDR1 is MNHEY and CDR2 is SVGEGT. The CDR3 contains 14 residues. V was clipped by 10 bases and J by 8 bases, with 23 bases between them. The CDR3 is CATQLSRALSEAFF. The CDR3 DNA is TGTGCCACCCAACTTTCCCGGGCGCTCTCCGAAGCTTTCTTT.

This clonotype has a count of ten or more. The chain couples TRBV6-5 to TRBJ1-1; 7 bases match TRBD1. Per germline, CDR1 MNHEY and CDR2 SVGAGI. V was pared by 7 bases and J by 0 bases, with 11 bases of the junction left unmatched. CDR3 size: 16 residues. The CDR3 loop is CASNPGTVTMNTEAFF. DNA for the CDR3: TGTGCCAGCAACCCAGGGACAGTCACCATGAACACTGAAGCTTTCTTT.

In this sample, this clonotype turned up a few times. The V call is TRBV28, the J call TRBJ1-1, with unresolved D. The CDR3 has 11 amino acids. V was pared by 10 bases and J by 7 bases, with 13 bases between. CDR1 is MDHEN and CDR2 is SYDVKM in the germline V gene. CDR3 sequence (DNA): TGTGCCACCCTTTTGGACGATGAAGCTTTCTTT. Amino acid sequence: CATLLDDEAFF. The full variable domain, its missing parts supplied by reference TRBV28 and TRBJ1-1, is DVKVTQSSRYLVKRTGEKVFLECVQDMDHENMFWYRQDPGLGLRLIYFSYDVKMKEKGDIPEGYSVSREKKERFSLILESASTNQTSMYLCATLLDDEAFFGQGTRLTVV.

This clonotype has a count of ten or more. The rearrangement uses TRBV7-9 and TRBJ1-2, with 7 bases aligning to TRBD1. The CDR3 has 15 residues. Losses at the gene ends were 5 bases for V and 0 bases for J; bases not matched to a gene: 6. CDR1 is SEHNR and CDR2 is FQNEAQ in the germline V gene (reference sequence). The CDR3 DNA reads TGTGCCAGCAGCCCTGGGGACAGAGCTAACTATGGCTACACCTTC. Translated: CASSPGDRANYGYTF.

This clonotype turned up a few times. The chain combines TRBV2 with TRBJ2-5, with 7 bases identical to TRBD1. V shed 1 base, J shed 5 bases, and the junction held 7 bases outside the gene matches. Looked up from germline, CDR1 is SNHLY and CDR2 is FYNNEI. The CDR3 loop spans 15 amino acids. DNA for the CDR3: TGTGCCAGCAGTGAAGACTTCGTACAGGGGGAGACCCAGTACTTC. Protein: CASSEDFVQGETQYF.

This chain uses TRBV20-1 with TRBJ2-7; the D gene is possibly TRBD1 (5 bases). Germline CDR1 and CDR2: DFQATT and SNEGSKA (reference sequence). Trimming took 1 base from V and 6 from J, leaving 16 bases between them. The length of the CDR3 is 14 residues. Here the CDR3 DNA reads TGCAGTGCTAGAGCAGGGTTTACGGGTGGCGAGCAGTACTTC. It yields the protein CSARAGFTGGEQYF.